This T cell receptor beta chain was identified in a study of CD8 T cells in Susac syndrome. Germline loops: CDR1 LGHDT, CDR2 YNNKEL (reference sequence). The CDR3 covers 15 residues. V was shortened by 1 base and J by 6 bases, with 13 bases between the two germline ends. RNA amounts of about 0.45 to 1 ug underwent reverse transcription with random hexamers. TCRdb analysed the immunoSEQ multiplex PCR reads with MiXCR anew, one entry per CDR3 protein. Altogether around 160,000 distinct CDR3 sequences are present, approximately 94% being singletons, with the ten largest covering approximately 0.094%. CD8+ and CD4+ blood T cells underwent TCR beta sequencing. Negative isolation yielded CD8+ and CD4+ T cells; FACS enriched TEMRA cells.

The sequence was collected from a human donor with multiple sclerosis. Material: CD4+ T cells from PBMCs. The J gene is TRBJ1-5, the V gene TRBV3-1; TRBD1 might be the D (6 bases). CDR3 DNA: TGTGCCAGCAGCCAAGCCGGGGGCGGGAGTCAGCCCCAGCATTTT. This gives the protein CASSQAGGGSQPQHF. The entire variable domain, with the rest obtained from reference TRBV3-1 and TRBJ1-5, is as follows: DTAVSQTPKYLVTQMGNDKSIKCEQNLGHDTMYWYKQDSKKFLKIMFSYNNKELIINETVPNRFSPKSPDKAHLNLHINSLELGDSAVYFCASSQAGGGSQPQHFGDGTRLSIL.